These 24 T cell receptor beta chains originate from one sample sequenced in a study of identical twins. A single record per CDR3 protein comes from TCRdb applying MiXCR to the 5' RACE reads. The sample has about 660,000 distinct CDR3 sequences, under 9% seen once; the top ten hold 0.98%. The data also belong to a second study, concerning yellow fever vaccine responses in identical twins.

The sequenced sample was PBMCs. The receptors shown here come from a woman between 18 and 29 years old in good health.

This clonotype has a handful of counts. The chain employs TRBV6-1 and TRBJ1-2; the D gene is possibly TRBD1 (6 bases). The CDR3 sequence is 16 residues long. Trimming stripped 5 bases from V and 0 bases from J, with 16 bases between. Per germline, CDR1 MNHNS and CDR2 SASEGT. The CDR3 loop is CASSQRWDTSNYGYTF. CDR3 nucleotides: TGTGCCAGCAGTCAGCGCTGGGACACCTCTAACTATGGCTACACCTTC.

The rearrangement joins TRBV30 to TRBJ2-7; D might be TRBD1 or TRBD2, each matching 5 bases. Per germline, CDR1 GTSNPN and CDR2 SVGIG (reference sequence). The CDR3 sequence is 16 residues long. V lost 3 bases and J 4 bases, leaving 22 bases between the germline ends. CDR3 residues: CAWSPEGFSPSYEQYF. Written as DNA, the CDR3 is TGTGCCTGGAGCCCTGAGGGGTTTTCACCGTCATACGAGCAGTACTTC.

A few counts support this clonotype. This chain joins TRBV28 and TRBJ2-3, with unresolved D. Between the trimmed V and J ends, which lost 8 bases and 4 bases, there was a span of 4 bases. From germline, CDR1 is MDHEN and CDR2 SYDVKM. The CDR3 extends over 10 amino acids. The CDR3 is CASGADTQYF. CDR3 nucleotide sequence: TGTGCCAGCGGGGCAGATACGCAGTATTTT.

This clonotype has at least ten counts. V and J are TRBV28 and TRBJ1-2; D unclear. The CDR3 totals 14 residues. The V end lost 5 bases, the J end lost 4 bases, and 14 bases lay between the germline ends. Germline loops: CDR1 MDHEN, CDR2 SYDVKM. The CDR3 DNA reads as TGTGCCAGCAGTCTTGGGGAACAGATCTATGGCTACACCTTC. As protein: CASSLGEQIYGYTF.

The table lists this clonotype with a few counts. The rearrangement links TRBV27 to TRBJ1-5; no definite D call. This CDR3 comprises 13 residues. Germline CDR1 reads MNHEY; CDR2 reads SMNVEV (reference sequence). V was trimmed by 2 bases and J by 11 bases, leaving 13 bases between them. As DNA, the CDR3 is TGTGCCAGCAGTTTAGACCTTGCCGGTACCCAGCATTTT. The encoded protein is CASSLDLAGTQHF.

This clonotype appeared many times. The chain employs TRBV7-2 and TRBJ2-1; 10 positions agree with TRBD2. Germline assignment: CDR1 SGHTA and CDR2 FQGNSA. CDR3 length: 15 residues. The ends lost 5 bases at V and 3 bases at J; junction bases unmatched: 4. The CDR3 loop is CASSTSGGVYNEQFF. The CDR3 bases are TGTGCCAGCAGCACAAGCGGGGGGGTCTACAATGAGCAGTTCTTC.

The CDR3 loop is CASSRLTGGLDNEQFF. CDR3 coding DNA: TGTGCCAGCAGTCGGCTTACAGGGGGTCTGGACAATGAGCAGTTCTTC. The chain combines TRBV27 with TRBJ2-1; 8 bases match TRBD1. The ends lost 5 bases at V and 5 bases at J; junction bases unmatched: 11. The germline V gene encodes CDR1 MNHEY and CDR2 SMNVEV (reference sequence). The CDR3 has 16 amino acids.

A few counts support this clonotype. The gene calls are TRBV28 and TRBJ2-7; 13 bases line up with TRBD2. Looked up from germline, CDR1 is MDHEN and CDR2 is SYDVKM. Trimming cost V 5 bases and J 1 base; bases outside gene matches: 8. This CDR3 is 17 amino acids long. Written as DNA, the CDR3 is TGTGCCAGCAGTCCGGGACTAGCGGGGTCGGGGTCCTACGAGCAGTACTTC. As protein: CASSPGLAGSGSYEQYF.

In this sample, this clonotype turned up many times. The rearrangement links TRBV14 to TRBJ2-2; tentatively, D is TRBD2 (6 bases). Trimming took off 4 bases at V and 6 bases at J, with 9 bases between the two ends. Germline CDR1 reads SGHDN; CDR2 reads FVKESK. CDR3 length: 13 amino acids. The chain's CDR3 is CASSLRLAGELFF. Written as DNA, the CDR3 is TGTGCCAGCAGCCTGAGACTAGCCGGGGAGCTGTTTTTT.

The V and J genes are TRBV15 and TRBJ2-1; perhaps TRBD1 as D (7 bases). The CDR3 extends over 15 amino acids. Trimming pared 5 bases from V and 6 bases from J, leaving 17 bases between. Germline values: CDR1 LNHNV, CDR2 YYDKDF (reference sequence). Here the CDR3 DNA reads TGTGCCACCAGCGGGGACTGGAAGGGGGCCAATGAGCAGTTCTTC. Amino acids: CATSGDWKGANEQFF.

This chain joins TRBV5-8 and TRBJ1-2, with 8 bases aligning to TRBD1. The germline gives CDR1 SGHTS, CDR2 YDEGEE. J was trimmed by 5 bases and V by 7 bases; bases with no gene match: 7. CDR3 length: 13 residues. The CDR3 nucleotides are TGTGCCAGCCAGGACAGGGAGGAATATGGCTACACCTTC. Translated, it gives CASQDREEYGYTF.

The rearrangement joins TRBV27 to TRBJ2-1; a weak D match, TRBD2 (6 bases). From germline, CDR1 is MNHEY and CDR2 SMNVEV (reference sequence). V lost 8 bases to trimming and J lost 4 bases, with 15 bases between them. The CDR3 is made up of 14 amino acids. CDR3 coding DNA: TGTGCCAGCTCCCTGGATAGCGGATACAATGAGCAGTTCTTC. Its translation: CASSLDSGYNEQFF.

The V call is TRBV20-1, the J call TRBJ2-1, with a weak D call TRBD2 (6 bases). This CDR3 comprises 12 residues. Looked up from germline, CDR1 is DFQATT and CDR2 is SNEGSKA (reference sequence). The CDR3 DNA is TGCGTAGCGGTGGGGTCCTACAATGAGCAGTTCTTC. Amino acids: CVAVGSYNEQFF.

Worth noting for this clonotype: This sequence is one base from a far larger clone and is likely a read error. V gene TRBV7-2 combines with J gene TRBJ2-1; D is ambiguous. The V gene's germline CDR1 is SGHTA and CDR2 FQGNSA. The V gene lost 6 bases and the J gene lost 5 bases, with 5 bases spanning the gap. This CDR3 contains 11 residues. The CDR3 DNA sequence: TGTGCCAGCAGATCAAACAATGAGCAGTTCTTC. This codes for CASRSNNEQFF.

CDR3 region: CSARIGIGQGSNEQYF. Written as DNA, the CDR3 is TGCAGTGCTAGGATCGGGATAGGTCAGGGAAGCAACGAGCAGTACTTC. The chain joins TRBV20-1 to TRBJ2-7; the D gene could be TRBD1 or TRBD2 (5 bases each). CDR3 size: 16 residues. V was cut by 3 bases and J by 5 bases, with 23 bases left in between. CDR1 is DFQATT and CDR2 is SNEGSKA in the germline V gene (reference sequence).

The chain employs TRBV6-4 and TRBJ2-2; 7 bases agree with TRBD1. Germline CDR1 and CDR2: MRHNA and SNTAGT. The V and J ends lost 0 bases and 4 bases, in that order; junction bases with no gene match: 2. The CDR3 is 15 amino acids. In DNA, the CDR3 is TGTGCCAGCAGTGACTCCTCAGGGGGCACCGGGGAGCTGTTTTTT. Translated: CASSDSSGGTGELFF.

J is TRBJ2-1 and V is TRBV5-1; D is possibly TRBD2 (7 bases). The germline V and J ends were trimmed by 3 bases and 6 bases, with 13 bases remaining between them. The V gene's germline CDR1 is SGHRS and CDR2 YFSETQ. The CDR3 totals 14 residues. The CDR3 sequence is CASSYGGPPNEQFF. The CDR3 nucleotides read TGCGCCAGCAGCTACGGGGGGCCCCCCAATGAGCAGTTCTTC.

This clonotype was seen at least ten times. J is TRBJ2-2 and V is TRBV5-1, with 8 bases matching TRBD1. The CDR3 is made up of 16 amino acids. V lost 0 bases, J lost 1 base, and 2 bases stayed unmatched. In germline, CDR1 is SGHRS, CDR2 YFSETQ. CDR3 region: CASSLDGQGNTGELFF. As DNA, the CDR3 is TGCGCCAGCAGCTTGGATGGACAGGGGAACACCGGGGAGCTGTTTTTT.

The genes are TRBV2 and TRBJ2-3, with D unclear. CDR1 and CDR2 from the germline V gene are SNHLY and FYNNEI. The CDR3 runs to 12 residues. Trimming left V 7 bases short and J 9 bases short, with 14 bases between. The CDR3 protein is CASISRTRTQYF. CDR3 DNA: TGTGCCAGCATCTCCCGCACTCGCACGCAGTATTTT.

This clonotype was seen many times. The chain employs TRBV3-1 and TRBJ2-3; 8 nucleotides agree with TRBD1. From germline, CDR1 is LGHDT and CDR2 YNNKEL (reference sequence). There are 16 residues in the CDR3. The ends lost 4 bases at V and 4 bases at J; junction bases unmatched: 10. DNA of the CDR3: TGTGCCAGCAGCCCCAACCGGACAGGGATTGCAGATACGCAGTATTTT. Translated: CASSPNRTGIADTQYF.

This clonotype was seen many times. The J gene is TRBJ2-1, the V gene TRBV6-1; TRBD2 aligns across 12 bases. Germline CDR1 is MNHNS and CDR2 is SASEGT. Losses at the gene ends were 6 bases for V and 6 bases for J; bases not matched to a gene: 3. The CDR3 extends over 14 amino acids. In nucleotides, the CDR3 is TGTGCCAGCAGAAGGACTAGCGGGACCAATGAGCAGTTCTTC. Residues: CASRRTSGTNEQFF.

This clonotype was picked up a small number of times. This chain connects TRBV20-1 to TRBJ2-7, with 8 bases fitting TRBD2. Germline V lookup: CDR1 DFQATT, CDR2 SNEGSKA (reference sequence). Trimming removed 5 bases from V and 1 base from J; junction bases left unmatched: 10. This CDR3 spans 15 amino acids. CDR3 sequence: CSAGPPRGASYEQYF. Here the CDR3 DNA reads TGCAGTGCTGGCCCACCGCGGGGGGCGTCCTACGAGCAGTACTTC.

Worth noting for this clonotype: A much larger clone lies a single base off, so this may be a read error. Here the CDR3 DNA reads TGTGCCAGCACATACGGGACAGCCAAAAACATTCAGTTCTTC. Translating it yields CASTYGTAKNIQFF. The chain has TRBV28 and TRBJ2-4, with 7 nucleotides matching TRBD1. The DNA end is more similar to TRBJ2-1, so the J call may be wrong. The CDR3 covers 14 residues. Germline-derived CDR1 and CDR2 are MDHEN and SYDVKM.

This clonotype was detected a few times. The rearrangement uses TRBV6-2 or TRBV6-3 and TRBJ2-5, with a weak D call TRBD2 (5 bases). This CDR3 has 13 amino acids. Germline loops: CDR1 MNHEY, CDR2 SVGEGT. The ends were cut back, 1 base at V and 4 bases at J, with 7 bases in the middle. The CDR3 is CASSYLDSETQYF. The CDR3 DNA is TGTGCCAGCAGTTACTTGGACTCAGAGACCCAGTACTTC.